This TCR beta chain derives from a study of T cells expressing NK-cell markers (TCRdb year 2020). In the study overall: In sorted CD3+CD56+NKG2C+, CD3+CD56+NKG2C- and CD3+CD56-NKG2C+ T-cell subsets from roughly 8 donors, TCR beta-chain repertoires were profiled. Seven of the eight sequenced donors were HCMV-seropositive and one was HCMV-seronegative. All eight donors whose samples were sequenced were randomly selected healthy volunteers, three of them men and five women. Sequencing of the libraries produced 2 x 150 bp reads on Illumina HiSeq 2000/2500, MiSeq or NextSeq. Findings and caveats that apply to the study as a whole: It remained unclear whether the expanded NKG2C-expressing T cell clones were specific for HCMV antigens. In six donors, the dominant CD3+CD56+NKG2C+ clonotypes ranked among the top 10 CD8+ clonotypes, making up about 1.0-7.5% of CD8+ T cells. Those dominant clonotypes were again the most abundant among CD3+CD56-NKG2C+ cells in a few donors, at about 28.3-60.1%.

HCMV serostatus was determined by detecting HCMV-specific IgG in serum with a commercial ELISA kit. Peripheral blood mononuclear cells were isolated from blood by Ficoll density gradient centrifugation. For this clonotype: The specificity of this receptor is unknown.

The data were produced on an Illumina HiSeq 2000. The TCR beta cDNA libraries were made using 5'RACE template switching, a step that added both a universal primer site and unique molecular identifiers. Priming for cDNA synthesis came from the TCR beta constant segment, and two successive PCR amplification steps followed. Turning to the authors' computational methods: MIGEC was used to demultiplex reads and group reads by UMI, and MiTCR was used to assemble and quantify clonotypes. To remove erroneous sequences, TCR cDNA sequences were retained only when supported by two or more reads. The tcR package was used for downstream repertoire analysis, and clonotypes were matched between fractions using CDR3 nucleotide sequence together with V segment. VDJmatch was used to annotate antigen specificity against VDJdb, with one amino acid substitution in CDR3 allowed. The reads underwent TCRdb reprocessing, giving one record for each CDR3 protein sequence and no DNA. TCRdb's processing, not the authors', yielded these V and J calls. This sample's listing comprises approximately 550,000 distinct CDR3 sequences. Approximately 3.6% of the sample belongs to the ten largest clones.

The CDR3 runs 12 amino acids, cysteine and phenylalanine included. The record lacks a DNA sequence. Sequences SGHAT (CDR1) and FQNNGV (CDR2) are obtained from the germline V gene. The material sequenced was blood T cells: a sorted CD56 or NKG2C T cell subset, CD4+ or CD8+ T cells, or bulk PBMC T cells (not recorded which). The chain is made from TRBV11-2 and TRBJ2-2. This receptor was identified in a man between 18 and 29 years old in good health. Donor details come from another sample of the same person, matched by shared clones. The CDR3 has the sequence CASRVWTGELFF.